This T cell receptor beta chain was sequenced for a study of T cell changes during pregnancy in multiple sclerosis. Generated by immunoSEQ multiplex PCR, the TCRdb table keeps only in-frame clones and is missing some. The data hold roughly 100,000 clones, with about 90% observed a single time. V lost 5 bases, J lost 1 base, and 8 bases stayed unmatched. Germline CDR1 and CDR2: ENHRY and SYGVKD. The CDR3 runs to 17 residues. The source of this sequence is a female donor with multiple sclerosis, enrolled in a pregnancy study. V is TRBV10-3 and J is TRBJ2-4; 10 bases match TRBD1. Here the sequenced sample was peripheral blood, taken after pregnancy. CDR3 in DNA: TGTGCCATCAGTAGGTATGGACAGGGGGAGGCCAAAAACATTCAGTACTTC. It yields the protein CAISRYGQGEAKNIQYF.